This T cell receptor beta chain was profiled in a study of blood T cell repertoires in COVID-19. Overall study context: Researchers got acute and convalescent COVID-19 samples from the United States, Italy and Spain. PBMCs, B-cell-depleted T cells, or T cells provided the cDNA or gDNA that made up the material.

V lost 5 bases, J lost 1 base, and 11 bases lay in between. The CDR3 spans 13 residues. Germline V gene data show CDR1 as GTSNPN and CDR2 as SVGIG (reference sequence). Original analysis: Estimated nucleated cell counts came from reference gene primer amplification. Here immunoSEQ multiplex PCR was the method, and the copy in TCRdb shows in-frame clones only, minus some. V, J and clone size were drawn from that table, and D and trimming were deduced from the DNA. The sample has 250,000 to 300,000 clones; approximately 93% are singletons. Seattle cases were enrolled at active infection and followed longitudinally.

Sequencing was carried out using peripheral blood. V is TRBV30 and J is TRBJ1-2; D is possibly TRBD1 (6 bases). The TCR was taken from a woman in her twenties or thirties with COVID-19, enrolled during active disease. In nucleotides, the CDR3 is TGTGCCTGGGGGACATCCTATAACTATGGCTACACCTTC. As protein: CAWGTSYNYGYTF.